This T cell receptor beta chain emerged from a study of blood T cell repertoires in COVID-19. As for the study in general: Some COVID-19 samples were acute and others convalescent; all came from the United States, Italy and Spain. Sample material is recorded as cDNA or gDNA derived from T cells, B-cell-depleted T cells, or PBMCs.

The V end lost 2 bases, the J end lost 5 bases, and 11 bases lay between the germline ends. Germline assignment: CDR1 SGHTA and CDR2 FQGTGA. The CDR3 sequence is 14 residues long. As processed by the authors: Estimated nucleated cell counts came from reference gene primer amplification. TCRdb's table, derived via immunoSEQ multiplex PCR, lists solely in-frame clones and lacks some. V, J and clone size reflect that table, while D and trimming were determined from the DNA. The table has more than 60,000 clones, around 80% seen once. This sequence originates from a man aged 55 to 69 with active or convalescent COVID-19. The chain couples TRBV7-3 to TRBJ2-3; TRBD2 might be the D (5 bases). The sample consisted of peripheral blood. The DNA for the CDR3 is TGTGCCAGCAGCTTATCACCCGCGGGAGATACGCAGTATTTT. Translated, it gives CASSLSPAGDTQYF. Filled out from reference TRBV7-3 and TRBJ2-3, the complete variable domain reads GAGVSQTPSNKVTEKGKYVELRCDPISGHTALYWYRQSLGQGPEFLIYFQGTGAADDSGLPNDRFFAVRPEGSVSTLKIQRTERGDSAVYLCASSLSPAGDTQYFGPGTRLTVL.